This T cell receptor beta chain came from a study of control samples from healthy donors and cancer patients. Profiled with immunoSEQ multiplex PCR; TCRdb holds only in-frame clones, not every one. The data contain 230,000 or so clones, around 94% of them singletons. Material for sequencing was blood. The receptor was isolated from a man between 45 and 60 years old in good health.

The CDR3 DNA is TGTGCCAGCAGCTTCGACAGGGATTCTGTAGAGACCCAGTACTTC. This sequence encodes CASSFDRDSVETQYF. The rearrangement links TRBV7-2 to TRBJ2-5; 7 bases are shared with TRBD1. CDR1 is SGHTA and CDR2 is FQGNSA in the germline V gene. The CDR3 has 15 residues. With V trimmed by 3 bases and J by 4 bases, 8 bases remained unmatched.